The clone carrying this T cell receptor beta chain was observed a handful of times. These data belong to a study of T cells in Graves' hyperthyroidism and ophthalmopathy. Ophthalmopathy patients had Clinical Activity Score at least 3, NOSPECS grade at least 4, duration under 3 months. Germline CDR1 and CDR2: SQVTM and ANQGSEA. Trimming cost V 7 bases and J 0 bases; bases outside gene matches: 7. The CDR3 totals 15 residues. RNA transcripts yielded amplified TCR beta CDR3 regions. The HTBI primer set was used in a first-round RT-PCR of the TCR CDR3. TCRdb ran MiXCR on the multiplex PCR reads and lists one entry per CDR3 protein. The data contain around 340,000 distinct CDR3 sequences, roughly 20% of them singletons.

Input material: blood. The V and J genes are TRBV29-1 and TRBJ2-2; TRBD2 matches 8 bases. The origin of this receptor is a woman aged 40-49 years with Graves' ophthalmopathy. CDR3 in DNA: TGCAGCGCTTCTAAAGCGGGAGCGAACACCGGGGAGCTGTTTTTT. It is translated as CSASKAGANTGELFF.